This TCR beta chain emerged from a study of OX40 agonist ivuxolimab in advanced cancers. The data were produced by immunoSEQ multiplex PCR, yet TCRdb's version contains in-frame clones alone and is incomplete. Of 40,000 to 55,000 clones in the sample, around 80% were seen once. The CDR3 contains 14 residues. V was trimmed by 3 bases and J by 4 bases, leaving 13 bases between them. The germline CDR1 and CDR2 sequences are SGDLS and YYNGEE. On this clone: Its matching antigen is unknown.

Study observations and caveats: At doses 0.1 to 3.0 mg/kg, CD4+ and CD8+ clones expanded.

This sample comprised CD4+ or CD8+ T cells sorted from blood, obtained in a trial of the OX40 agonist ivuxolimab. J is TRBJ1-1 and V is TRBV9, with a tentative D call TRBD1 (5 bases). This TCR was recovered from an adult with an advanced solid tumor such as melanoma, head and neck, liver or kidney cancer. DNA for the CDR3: TGTGCCAGCAGCGAACAGGTCGGGGGCACTGAAGCTTTCTTT. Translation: CASSEQVGGTEAFF.